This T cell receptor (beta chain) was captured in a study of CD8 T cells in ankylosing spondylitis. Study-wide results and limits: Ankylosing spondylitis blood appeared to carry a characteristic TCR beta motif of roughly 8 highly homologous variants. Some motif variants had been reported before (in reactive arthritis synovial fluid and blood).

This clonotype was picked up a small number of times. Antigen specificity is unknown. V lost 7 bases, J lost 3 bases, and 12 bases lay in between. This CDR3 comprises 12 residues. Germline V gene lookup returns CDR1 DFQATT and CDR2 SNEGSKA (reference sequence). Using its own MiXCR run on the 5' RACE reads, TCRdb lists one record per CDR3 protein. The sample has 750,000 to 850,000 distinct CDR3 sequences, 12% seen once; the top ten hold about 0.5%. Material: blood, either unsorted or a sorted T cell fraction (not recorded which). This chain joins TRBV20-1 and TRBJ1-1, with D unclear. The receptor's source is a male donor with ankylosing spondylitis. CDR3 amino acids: CSGAEADTEAFF. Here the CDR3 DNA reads TGCAGTGGGGCCGAAGCGGACACTGAAGCTTTCTTT.